The next 7 T cell receptor beta chains were all read from a single sample in a study of blood T cells in healthy people across ages. With a J-beta primer mix and a sample-barcoded 5' primer, a second PCR ran about 7 to 12 cycles. TCRdb called the 5' RACE reads again in MiXCR, with one record for every CDR3 protein. Of approximately 850,000 distinct CDR3 sequences listed, 44% are singletons. Source material: blood. The receptors were sampled from a man aged 55 to 70 in good health.

The J gene is TRBJ1-1, the V gene TRBV20-1, with D uncertain. The germline V gene has CDR1 DFQATT and CDR2 SNEGSKA (reference sequence). This CDR3 has 11 residues. V was trimmed by 3 bases and J by 7 bases, leaving 9 bases between them. The CDR3 coding sequence is TGCAGTGCTAGGACTGGGGTTGAAGCTTTCTTT. This gives the protein CSARTGVEAFF.

This clonotype showed up just a few times. J is TRBJ2-1 and V is TRBV20-1; D may be TRBD2 (6 bases). V lost 3 bases to trimming and J lost 1 base, with 10 bases between them. The germline CDR1 and CDR2 sequences are DFQATT and SNEGSKA (reference sequence). The CDR3 runs 14 residues. The CDR3 DNA reads as TGCAGTGCTAGGACTAGTCTATCCTACAATGAGCAGTTCTTC. It specifies CSARTSLSYNEQFF.

This clonotype has a handful of counts. V usage is TRBV21-1 and J usage is TRBJ1-1. TRBV21-1 counts as a pseudogene. The length of the CDR3 is 14 residues. The CDR3 nucleotides are TGTGCCAGCAGCCAAAGCTATAGATCCCTTGAAGCTTTCTTT. Encoded protein: CASSQSYRSLEAFF.

The chain employs TRBV13 and TRBJ2-1; tentative D call: TRBD1 (5 bases). Germline V gene lookup returns CDR1 PRHDT and CDR2 FYEKMQ (reference sequence). The CDR3 spans 18 residues. Trimming stripped 2 bases from V and 2 bases from J, with 19 bases between. The CDR3 DNA reads as TGTGCCAGCAGCTTATCAATAAGGGAAGGGGTTGCCTACAATGAGCAGTTCTTC. Translating gives CASSLSIREGVAYNEQFF.

This clonotype has more than one count but fewer than ten. V gene TRBV5-1 combines with J gene TRBJ1-4; no clear D. Germline V gene lookup returns CDR1 SGHRS and CDR2 YFSETQ. The CDR3 sequence is 14 residues long. Trimming took off 0 bases at V and 4 bases at J, with 7 bases between the two ends. The CDR3 sequence: CASSLEANNEKLFF. DNA of the CDR3: TGCGCCAGCAGCTTGGAGGCGAATAATGAAAAACTGTTTTTT.

V is TRBV11-2 and J is TRBJ2-1; D is possibly TRBD1 (6 bases). Germline CDR1 and CDR2: SGHAT and FQNNGV. The CDR3 covers 15 residues. V lost 6 bases, J lost 4 bases, and 16 bases lay in between. DNA of the CDR3: TGTGCCAGCAGTTTCCGGGACACTGGATACAATGAGCAGTTCTTC. It encodes CASSFRDTGYNEQFF.

This clonotype was seen a few times. V and J are TRBV3-1 and TRBJ2-7; D is unclear. Germline assignment: CDR1 LGHDT and CDR2 YNNKEL (reference sequence). This CDR3 has 14 residues. Trimming shortened V by 3 bases and J by 0 bases, and 9 bases separated the two germline ends. CDR3 coding DNA: TGTGCCAGCAGCCAGACACGGTCCTCCTACGAGCAGTACTTC. Residues: CASSQTRSSYEQYF.